One sample yielded the 6 T cell receptor beta chains listed below, sequenced in a study of T cells after yellow fever vaccination. TCRdb reprocessed the 5' RACE reads with MiXCR, giving one entry per CDR3 protein. The repertoire holds about 340,000 distinct CDR3 sequences, 9.5% to 15% seen once, with 2.5% to 4% in the top ten. The input for sequencing was CD4+ T cells sorted from PBMCs, taken 15 days after the yellow fever booster vaccination. The receptors here all came from a young man who received the YFV17D yellow fever vaccine.

The sample holds a few counts of this clonotype. V usage is TRBV9 and J usage is TRBJ2-3; the D is unclear. The CDR3 length is 11 residues. V was shortened by 4 bases and J by 5 bases, with 5 bases between the two germline ends. The germline V gene encodes CDR1 SGDLS and CDR2 YYNGEE. CDR3 bases: TGTGCCAGCAGCATACAAGATACGCAGTATTTT. Translation gives CASSIQDTQYF.

This clonotype was observed a few times. V gene TRBV24-1 combines with J gene TRBJ2-1; 7 bases line up with TRBD1. The CDR3 runs to 16 residues. From germline, CDR1 is KGHDR and CDR2 SFDVKD. V was clipped by 2 bases and J by 8 bases; unmatched bases: 11. CDR3 sequence (DNA): TGTGCCACCAGTGATTCACCGGGACAGCTGGTCGATGAGCAGTTCTTC. It specifies CATSDSPGQLVDEQFF.

The genes are TRBV5-4 and TRBJ2-2; TRBD1 matches 7 bases. The CDR3 runs to 17 residues. Trimming removed 5 bases from V and 7 bases from J; junction bases left unmatched: 17. Germline assignment: CDR1 SGHNT and CDR2 YYREEE (reference sequence). CDR3 DNA sequence: TGTGCCAGCAGTTCTGTTCGCCGGGACAGCGCAGACGGGGAGCTGTTTTTT. Its translation is CASSSVRRDSADGELFF.

The chain combines TRBV10-3 with TRBJ1-5; D possibly corresponds to TRBD1 (5 bases). The germline V gene encodes CDR1 ENHRY and CDR2 SYGVKD. The CDR3 has 13 residues. The V end was cut by 3 bases, the J end by 4 bases, with 7 bases between. The CDR3 loop is CAISDRVNQPQHF. CDR3 sequence (DNA): TGTGCCATCAGTGACAGGGTAAATCAGCCCCAGCATTTT.

The V call is TRBV6-2 or TRBV6-3, the J call TRBJ2-3; no reliable D call. V lost 8 bases and J lost 4, with 13 bases in between. There are 13 residues in the CDR3. Germline CDR1 is MNHEY and CDR2 is SVGEGT. CDR3 sequence reads: CASQTAVADTQYF. CDR3 in DNA: TGTGCCAGCCAAACCGCAGTAGCAGATACGCAGTATTTT.

This clonotype was found a few times. The V call is TRBV6-6, the J call TRBJ1-5; the match to TRBD1 covers 10 bases. The germline CDR1 and CDR2 sequences are MNHNY and SVGAGI (reference sequence). The CDR3 length is 14 residues. Losses at the gene ends were 3 bases for V and 5 bases for J; bases not matched to a gene: 1. The DNA of the CDR3 is TGTGCCAGCAGTTATGGGACAGGGGATCAGCCCCAGCATTTT. It is translated as CASSYGTGDQPQHF.